These 20 T cell receptor beta chains originate from one sample sequenced in a study of cytomegalovirus exposure and HLA in healthy donors. The table came from immunoSEQ multiplex PCR; TCRdb's copy has only in-frame clones and leaves some out. The sample records 150,000 to 200,000 clones, over 85% being singletons. Sequencing was performed on PBMCs. These receptor sequences come from a woman aged 18-35 years in good health and CMV-seropositive.

The CDR3 nucleotides are TGTGCCAGCAGCGAGTCGCCACGGGAGACCCAGTACTTC. The encoded protein is CASSESPRETQYF. The V call is TRBV6-1, the J call TRBJ2-5; D gene unclear. The V gene's germline CDR1 is MNHNS and CDR2 SASEGT. The CDR3 totals 13 residues. Trimming removed 6 bases from V and 5 bases from J, with 13 bases in between.

CDR3 in amino acids: CASRPTEGTQYF. CDR3 in DNA: TGTGCCAGCAGGCCTACAGAAGGGACCCAGTACTTC. The genes are TRBV2 and TRBJ2-5, with D unclear. The CDR3 is 12 residues long. V lost 6 bases and J lost 7, with 12 bases in between. Germline V gene sequence: CDR1 SNHLY, CDR2 FYNNEI.

J is TRBJ2-6 and V is TRBV7-3, with D perhaps matching TRBD1 (5 bases). The CDR3 is 17 amino acids. Trimming shortened V by 6 bases and J by 3 bases, and 18 bases separated the two germline ends. Germline CDR1 is SGHTA and CDR2 is FQGTGA. CDR3 loop: CASSLQAPDGGANVLTF. Here the CDR3 DNA reads TGTGCCAGCAGTTTACAGGCTCCGGATGGTGGGGCCAACGTCCTGACTTTC.

The V and J genes are TRBV11-3 and TRBJ2-5; no firm D call. Germline loops: CDR1 SGHNT, CDR2 YENEEA. Between the trimmed V and J ends, which lost 5 bases and 5 bases, there was a span of 21 bases. The CDR3 loop spans 16 amino acids. The CDR3 nucleotides are TGTGCCAGCAGCCCATCAGAAGGCGCGACCGGGGAGACCCAGTACTTC. Its translation: CASSPSEGATGETQYF.

The chain joins TRBV27 to TRBJ2-1, with TRBD1 matching over 9 bases. V was pared by 3 bases and J by 2 bases, with 2 bases of the junction left unmatched. CDR1 and CDR2 (germline): MNHEY, SMNVEV (reference sequence). CDR3 length: 15 amino acids. The chain's CDR3 is CASSLGQGPYNEQFF. DNA for the CDR3: TGTGCCAGCAGTTTGGGACAGGGCCCCTACAATGAGCAGTTCTTC.

This rearrangement joins TRBV12-5 to TRBJ2-2; 8 bases map to TRBD2. Trimming cost V 8 bases and J 1 base; bases outside gene matches: 0. CDR3 length equals 13 residues. Germline V gene data show CDR1 as LGHNT and CDR2 as FRNRAP. The CDR3 DNA reads as TGTGCTAGTAGCGGGAGGAACACCGGGGAGCTGTTTTTT. This gives the protein CASSGRNTGELFF.

The J gene is TRBJ2-1, the V gene TRBV11-3; 9 bases are shared with TRBD2. Trimming cost V 1 base and J 7 bases; bases outside gene matches: 8. Germline assignment: CDR1 SGHNT and CDR2 YENEEA. The CDR3 totals 16 residues. In DNA, the CDR3 is TGTGCCAGCAGCTTAGGGCAAACTAGCGGGTTTAATGAGCAGTTCTTC. Encoded protein: CASSLGQTSGFNEQFF.

There are a few counts of this clone. V and J are TRBV2 and TRBJ2-7; TRBD1 is a possible D gene (5 bases). This CDR3 is built from 13 residues. Germline V gene data show CDR1 as SNHLY and CDR2 as FYNNEI. Trimming stripped 5 bases from V and 2 bases from J, with 10 bases between. CDR3 bases: TGTGCCAGCAGTTACCGACAGACCTACGAGCAGTACTTC. As protein: CASSYRQTYEQYF. The full variable domain, completed using reference TRBV2 and TRBJ2-7, is EPEVTQTPSHQVTQMGQEVILRCVPISNHLYFYWYRQILGQKVEFLVSFYNNEISEKSEIFDDQFSVERPDGSNFTLKIRSTKLEDSAMYFCASSYRQTYEQYFGPGTRLTVT.

In DNA, the CDR3 is TGTGCCAGTAGTATCAAGGTCGCGGGGGCTCGGACTGAAGCTTTCTTT. Translating gives CASSIKVAGARTEAFF. This sequence joins TRBV19 and TRBJ1-1; D is perhaps TRBD1 (6 bases). Trimming took off 3 bases at V and 5 bases at J, with 19 bases between the two ends. Germline lookup yields CDR1 LNHDA and CDR2 SQIVND (reference sequence). This CDR3 region has 16 residues.

This chain links TRBV2 with TRBJ1-1; the D gene is possibly TRBD1 (5 bases). Trimming took off 4 bases at V and 8 bases at J, with 17 bases between the two ends. The CDR3 is 14 residues long. CDR1 is SNHLY, CDR2 FYNNEI, per germline. For the CDR3, the DNA is TGTGCCAGCAGTGGAGGGGTGTACGGGGGAGAAGCTTTCTTT. Translated, it gives CASSGGVYGGEAFF.

This chain uses TRBV7-9 with TRBJ1-2, with 9 positions matching TRBD1. CDR3 length equals 15 residues. V was pared by 2 bases and J by 6 bases, with 7 bases of the junction left unmatched. Germline CDR1 reads SEHNR; CDR2 reads FQNEAQ (reference sequence). CDR3 sequence: CASSLMGTGSHGYTF. The CDR3 DNA is TGTGCCAGCAGCTTAATGGGGACAGGGTCACATGGCTACACCTTC.

The CDR3 bases are TGTGCCAGCAGTCCTGCCTGGACAGACTATAGCAATCAGCCCCAGCATTTT. This encodes CASSPAWTDYSNQPQHF. J is TRBJ1-5 and V is TRBV28; a weak D match, TRBD1 (6 bases). This CDR3 contains 17 residues. Between the trimmed V and J ends, which lost 5 bases and 0 bases, there was a span of 17 bases. The germline V gene encodes CDR1 MDHEN and CDR2 SYDVKM.

This chain connects TRBV7-3 to TRBJ2-2, with a weak D call TRBD2 (6 bases). Germline lookup yields CDR1 SGHTA and CDR2 FQGTGA. The V end was cut by 5 bases, the J end by 3 bases, with 13 bases between. This CDR3 has 15 residues. DNA for the CDR3: TGTGCCAGCAGCCCCAGTCGGAGGGACACCGGGGAGCTGTTTTTT. It yields the protein CASSPSRRDTGELFF. Based on the CDR3 plus reference TRBV7-3 and TRBJ2-2, the full variable domain is GAGVSQTPSNKVTEKGKYVELRCDPISGHTALYWYRQSLGQGPEFLIYFQGTGAADDSGLPNDRFFAVRPEGSVSTLKIQRTERGDSAVYLCASSPSRRDTGELFFGEGSRLTVL.

The chain employs TRBV4-2 and TRBJ2-3, with D uncertain. The V gene's germline CDR1 is LGHNA and CDR2 YNFKEQ. The CDR3 contains 13 residues. Between the trimmed V and J ends, which lost 4 bases and 8 bases, there was a span of 13 bases. CDR3: CASSPAIAVTQYF. As DNA, the CDR3 is TGTGCCAGCAGCCCAGCCATAGCAGTTACGCAGTATTTT.

J is TRBJ1-4 and V is TRBV7-9; 7 bases are shared with TRBD1. Trimming at V came to 6 bases and at J to 4 bases, leaving 8 bases not matched to a gene. This CDR3 spans 15 amino acids. Germline CDR1 is SEHNR and CDR2 is FQNEAQ (reference sequence). CDR3 coding DNA: TGTGCCAGCAGTACGACAGGGACAATTAATGAAAAACTGTTTTTT. Its protein product is CASSTTGTINEKLFF.

The chain links TRBV6-5 to TRBJ2-1; D gene uncertain. CDR1 is MNHEY and CDR2 is SVGAGI in the germline V gene. Trimming removed 0 bases from V and 5 bases from J, with 8 bases in between. The CDR3 covers 14 residues. CDR3 loop: CASSYSHLDNEQFF. The DNA of the CDR3 is TGTGCCAGCAGTTACTCTCACTTGGACAATGAGCAGTTCTTC.

The J gene is TRBJ2-1, the V gene TRBV5-6, with TRBD2 matching 13 bases. The CDR3 is 17 amino acids. CDR1 is SGHDT, CDR2 YYEEEE, per germline. Unmatched junction bases numbered 12, after V lost 5 bases and J lost 7 bases. CDR3 sequence (DNA): TGTGCCAGCAGGCCGACAGGACTAGCGGGAGTGTGGAATGAGCAGTTCTTC. Protein sequence: CASRPTGLAGVWNEQFF. The complete variable domain, with remaining parts taken from reference TRBV5-6 and TRBJ2-1, reads DAGVTQSPTHLIKTRGQQVTLRCSPKSGHDTVSWYQQALGQGPQFIFQYYEEEERQRGNFPDRFSGHQFPNYSSELNVNALLLGDSALYLCASRPTGLAGVWNEQFFGPGTRLTVL.

This clone was seen a few times. The genes are TRBV7-9 and TRBJ2-1; 12 bases match TRBD2. V lost 5 bases and J lost 8; bases outside the gene matches: 10. The CDR3 runs 16 residues. The V gene's germline CDR1 is SEHNR and CDR2 FQNEAQ (reference sequence). CDR3 in amino acids: CASSRLAGDGIDEQFF. CDR3 sequence (DNA): TGTGCCAGCAGCAGACTAGCGGGAGACGGTATTGATGAGCAGTTCTTC.

This rearrangement joins TRBV28 to TRBJ1-1; 8 bases align to TRBD1. Per germline, CDR1 MDHEN and CDR2 SYDVKM. This CDR3 is built from 15 residues. The ends lost 6 bases at V and 0 bases at J; junction bases unmatched: 6. The DNA of the CDR3 is TGTGCCAGCAGCATGACAGGGGCGATGAACACTGAAGCTTTCTTT. Amino acid sequence: CASSMTGAMNTEAFF.

J is TRBJ1-1 and V is TRBV4-3; D gene uncertain. CDR3 size: 14 residues. Trimming removed 0 bases at V and 1 base at J, with 6 bases between. Germline V gene data show CDR1 as LGHNA and CDR2 as YSLEER. CDR3 protein: CASSQDHKNTEAFF. The CDR3 DNA reads as TGCGCCAGCAGCCAAGACCACAAGAACACTGAAGCTTTCTTT.